The present T cell receptor (beta chain) was sequenced within a study of control samples from healthy donors and cancer patients. Deletions cut 2 bases from V and 1 base from J, with 6 bases between. Germline CDR1 is SGHRS and CDR2 is YFSETQ. This CDR3 contains 14 residues. TCRdb keeps only in-frame clones here, not all; method: immunoSEQ multiplex PCR. Of about 20,000 clones listed, 88% are singletons. The specimen was PBMCs. The V and J genes are TRBV5-1 and TRBJ2-2; tentative D call: TRBD2 (5 bases). This TCR was sampled from a woman in her fifties or sixties with head and neck cancer. Here the CDR3 DNA reads TGCGCCAGCAGCTTAGCGGTGAACACCGGGGAGCTGTTTTTT. It specifies CASSLAVNTGELFF. Drawing the rest from reference TRBV5-1 and TRBJ2-2, the complete variable domain is KAGVTQTPRYLIKTRGQQVTLSCSPISGHRSVSWYQQTPGQGLQFLFEYFSETQRNKGNFPGRFSGRQFSNSRSEMNVSTLELGDSALYLCASSLAVNTGELFFGEGSRLTVL.